This TCR beta chain appears in the sequencing data of a study of cytomegalovirus exposure and HLA in healthy donors. It was with 60 Vbeta and 13 Jbeta primers that the PCR ran. Measured with immunoSEQ multiplex PCR; TCRdb has only the in-frame clones, and not every one. This sample has 150,000 to 200,000 clones; about 85% occur once, and the top ten carry 1%. The germline CDR1 and CDR2 sequences are KGHSH and LQKENI. The ends lost 0 bases at V and 10 bases at J; junction bases unmatched: 3. The CDR3 covers 14 residues. The gene calls are TRBV18 and TRBJ1-6, with TRBD1 matching 7 bases. This TCR derives from a boy younger than 10 in good health and CMV-seronegative. Specimen: PBMCs. The CDR3 DNA reads as TGTGCCAGCTCACCACCGGGACAGAACTCACCCCTCCACTTT. Amino acid sequence: CASSPPGQNSPLHF.